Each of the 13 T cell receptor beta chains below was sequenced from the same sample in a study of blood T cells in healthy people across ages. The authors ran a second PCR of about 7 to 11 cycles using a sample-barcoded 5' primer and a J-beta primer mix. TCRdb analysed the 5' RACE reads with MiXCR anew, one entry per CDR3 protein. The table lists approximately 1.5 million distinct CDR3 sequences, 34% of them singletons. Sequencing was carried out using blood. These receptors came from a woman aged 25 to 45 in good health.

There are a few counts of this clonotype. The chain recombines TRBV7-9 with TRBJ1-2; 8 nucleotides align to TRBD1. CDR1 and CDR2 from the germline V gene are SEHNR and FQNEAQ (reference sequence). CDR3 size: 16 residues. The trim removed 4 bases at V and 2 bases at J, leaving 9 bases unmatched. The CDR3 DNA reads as TGTGCCAGCAGCTCCGCCCCGACAGGGGCGAACTATGGCTACACCTTC. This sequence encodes CASSSAPTGANYGYTF. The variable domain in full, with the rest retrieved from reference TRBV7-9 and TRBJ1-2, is DTGVSQNPRHKITKRGQNVTFRCDPISEHNRLYWYRQTLGQGPEFLTYFQNEAQLEKSRLLSDRFSAERPKGSFSTLEIQRTEQGDSAMYLCASSSAPTGANYGYTFGSGTRLTVV.

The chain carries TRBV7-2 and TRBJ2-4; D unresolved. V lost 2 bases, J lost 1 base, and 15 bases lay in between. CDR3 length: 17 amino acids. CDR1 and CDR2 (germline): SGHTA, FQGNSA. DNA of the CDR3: TGTGCCAGCAGCTTATACCGGGTCGATGAGGCCAAAAACATTCAGTACTTC. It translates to CASSLYRVDEAKNIQYF.

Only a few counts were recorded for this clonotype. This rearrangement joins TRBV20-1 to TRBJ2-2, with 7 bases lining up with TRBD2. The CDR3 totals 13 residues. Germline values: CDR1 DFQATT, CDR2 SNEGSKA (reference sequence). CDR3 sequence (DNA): TGCAGCCCGCGGGAGTTGGACACCGGGGAGCTGTTTTTT. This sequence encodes CSPRELDTGELFF.

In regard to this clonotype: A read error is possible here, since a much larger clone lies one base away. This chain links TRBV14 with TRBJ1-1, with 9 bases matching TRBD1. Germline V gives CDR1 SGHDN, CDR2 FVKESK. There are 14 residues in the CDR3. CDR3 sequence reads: CASGQQGAGTEAFF. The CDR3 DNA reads TGTGCCAGCGGCCAACAGGGGGCAGGCACTGAAGCTTTCTTT.

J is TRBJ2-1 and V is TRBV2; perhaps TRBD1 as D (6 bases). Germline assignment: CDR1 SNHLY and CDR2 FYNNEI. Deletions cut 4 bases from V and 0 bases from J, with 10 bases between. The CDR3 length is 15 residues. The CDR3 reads CASSAGTLSYNEQFF. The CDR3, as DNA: TGTGCCAGCAGTGCGGGGACACTCTCCTACAATGAGCAGTTCTTC.

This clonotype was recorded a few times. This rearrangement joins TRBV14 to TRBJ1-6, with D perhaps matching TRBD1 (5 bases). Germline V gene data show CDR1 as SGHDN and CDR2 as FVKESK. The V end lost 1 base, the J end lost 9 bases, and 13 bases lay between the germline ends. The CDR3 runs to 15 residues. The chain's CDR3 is CASSQAGHAPSPLHF. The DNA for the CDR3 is TGTGCCAGCAGCCAAGCCGGACATGCCCCTTCACCCCTCCACTTT. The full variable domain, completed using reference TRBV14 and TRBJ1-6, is EAGVTQFPSHSVIEKGQTVTLRCDPISGHDNLYWYRRVMGKEIKFLLHFVKESKQDESGMPNNRFLAERTGGTYSTLKVQPAELEDSGVYFCASSQAGHAPSPLHFGNGTRLTVT.

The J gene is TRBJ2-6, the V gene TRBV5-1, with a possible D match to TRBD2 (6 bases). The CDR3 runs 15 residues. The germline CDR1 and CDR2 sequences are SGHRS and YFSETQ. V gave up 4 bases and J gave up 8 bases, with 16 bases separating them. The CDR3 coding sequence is TGCGCCAGCAGCCTGGAGGGCGGACGGACCAACGTCCTGACTTTC. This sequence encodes CASSLEGGRTNVLTF.

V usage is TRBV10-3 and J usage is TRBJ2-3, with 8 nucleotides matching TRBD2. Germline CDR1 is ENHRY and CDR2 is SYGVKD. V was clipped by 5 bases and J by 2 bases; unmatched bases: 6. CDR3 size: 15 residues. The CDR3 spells CAISWSGSSTDTQYF. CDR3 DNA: TGTGCCATCAGTTGGAGCGGGAGTTCCACAGATACGCAGTATTTT.

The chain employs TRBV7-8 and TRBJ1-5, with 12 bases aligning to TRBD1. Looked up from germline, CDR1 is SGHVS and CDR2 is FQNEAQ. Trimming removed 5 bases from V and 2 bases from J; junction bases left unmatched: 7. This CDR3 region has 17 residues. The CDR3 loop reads CASSPSGQGAGNQPQHF. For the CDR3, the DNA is TGTGCCAGCAGCCCTTCGGGACAGGGGGCAGGCAATCAGCCCCAGCATTTT.

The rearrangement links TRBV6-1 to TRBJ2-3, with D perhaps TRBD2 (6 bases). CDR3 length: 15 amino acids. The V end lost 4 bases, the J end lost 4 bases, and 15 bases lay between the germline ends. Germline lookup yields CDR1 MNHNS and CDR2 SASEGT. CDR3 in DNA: TGTGCCAGCAGTGGGTTCTACGGGAGTGCAGATACGCAGTATTTT. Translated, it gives CASSGFYGSADTQYF.

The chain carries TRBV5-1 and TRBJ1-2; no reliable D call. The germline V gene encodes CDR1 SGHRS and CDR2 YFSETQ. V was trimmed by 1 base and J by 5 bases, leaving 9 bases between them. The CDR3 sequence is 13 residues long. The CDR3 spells CASSLQEGYGYTF. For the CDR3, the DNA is TGCGCCAGCAGCTTGCAGGAAGGATATGGCTACACCTTC.

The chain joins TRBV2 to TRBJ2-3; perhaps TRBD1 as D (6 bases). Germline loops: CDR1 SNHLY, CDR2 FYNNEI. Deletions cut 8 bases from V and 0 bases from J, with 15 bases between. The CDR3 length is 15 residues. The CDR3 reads CASRRDTSSTDTQYF. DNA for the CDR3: TGTGCCAGCCGACGGGACACGTCGAGCACAGATACGCAGTATTTT.

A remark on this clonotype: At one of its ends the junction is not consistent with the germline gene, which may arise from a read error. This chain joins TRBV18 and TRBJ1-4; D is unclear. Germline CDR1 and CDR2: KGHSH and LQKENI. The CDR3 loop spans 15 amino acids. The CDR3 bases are TGTGCCAGCTCACCACCAACAGTACCTAATGAAAAACGGTTTTTT. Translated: CASSPPTVPNEKRFF.